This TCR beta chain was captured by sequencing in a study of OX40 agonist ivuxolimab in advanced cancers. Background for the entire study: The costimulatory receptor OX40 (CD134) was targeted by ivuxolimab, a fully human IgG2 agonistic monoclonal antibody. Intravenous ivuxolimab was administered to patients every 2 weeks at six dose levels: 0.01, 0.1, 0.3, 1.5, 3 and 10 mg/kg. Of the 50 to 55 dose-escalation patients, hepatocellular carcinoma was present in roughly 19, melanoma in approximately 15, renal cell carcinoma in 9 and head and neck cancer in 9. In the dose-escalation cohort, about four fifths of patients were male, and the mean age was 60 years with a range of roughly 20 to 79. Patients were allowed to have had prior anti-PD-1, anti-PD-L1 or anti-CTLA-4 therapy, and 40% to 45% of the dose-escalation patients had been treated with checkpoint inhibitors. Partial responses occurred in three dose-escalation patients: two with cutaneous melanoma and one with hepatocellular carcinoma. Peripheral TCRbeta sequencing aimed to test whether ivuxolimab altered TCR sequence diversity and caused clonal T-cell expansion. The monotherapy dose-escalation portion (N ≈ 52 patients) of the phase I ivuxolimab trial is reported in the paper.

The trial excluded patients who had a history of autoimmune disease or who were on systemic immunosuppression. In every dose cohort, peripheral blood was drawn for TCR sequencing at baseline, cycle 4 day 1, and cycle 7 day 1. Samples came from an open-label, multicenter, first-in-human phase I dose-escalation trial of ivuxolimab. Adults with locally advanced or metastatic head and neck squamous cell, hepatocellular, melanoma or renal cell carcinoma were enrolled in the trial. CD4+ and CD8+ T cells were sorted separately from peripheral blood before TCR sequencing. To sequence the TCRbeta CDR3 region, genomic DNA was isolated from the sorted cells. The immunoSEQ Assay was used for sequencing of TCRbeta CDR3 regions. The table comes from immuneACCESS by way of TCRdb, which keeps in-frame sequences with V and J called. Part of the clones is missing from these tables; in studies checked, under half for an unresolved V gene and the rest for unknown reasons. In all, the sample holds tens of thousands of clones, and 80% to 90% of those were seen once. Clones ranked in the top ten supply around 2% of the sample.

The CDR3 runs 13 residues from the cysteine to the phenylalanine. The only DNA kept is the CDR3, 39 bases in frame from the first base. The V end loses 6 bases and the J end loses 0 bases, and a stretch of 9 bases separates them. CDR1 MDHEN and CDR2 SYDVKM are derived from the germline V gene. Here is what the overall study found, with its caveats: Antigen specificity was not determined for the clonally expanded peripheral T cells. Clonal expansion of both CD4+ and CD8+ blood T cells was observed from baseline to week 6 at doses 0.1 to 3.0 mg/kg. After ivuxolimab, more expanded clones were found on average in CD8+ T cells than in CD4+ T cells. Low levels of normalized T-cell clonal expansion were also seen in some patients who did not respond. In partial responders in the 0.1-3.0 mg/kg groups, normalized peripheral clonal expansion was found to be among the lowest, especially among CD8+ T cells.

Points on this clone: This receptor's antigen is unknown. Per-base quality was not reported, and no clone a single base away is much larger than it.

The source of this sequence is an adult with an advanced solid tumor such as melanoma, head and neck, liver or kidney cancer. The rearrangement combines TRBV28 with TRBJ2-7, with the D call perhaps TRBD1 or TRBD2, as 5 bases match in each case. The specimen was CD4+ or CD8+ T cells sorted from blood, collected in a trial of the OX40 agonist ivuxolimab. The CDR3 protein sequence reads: CASSVGRSYEQYF. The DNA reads TGTGCCAGCAGCGTGGGACGCTCCTACGAGCAGTACTTC. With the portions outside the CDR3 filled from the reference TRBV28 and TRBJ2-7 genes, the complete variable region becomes DVKVTQSSRYLVKRTGEKVFLECVQDMDHENMFWYRQDPGLGLRLIYFSYDVKMKEKGDIPEGYSVSREKKERFSLILESASTNQTSMYLCASSVGRSYEQYFGPGTRLTVT.